Listed below are T cell receptor beta chains from one sample, sequenced in a study of T-cell memory formation after mild COVID-19. TCRdb re-derived calls from the 5' RACE reads in MiXCR, one entry per CDR3 protein. Of more than 100,000 distinct CDR3 sequences in the sample, approximately 15% were seen once. Specimen: PBMCs or a T cell subset sorted from them (not recorded which). The receptors were sampled from a young man who had mild COVID-19 (a few samples of this study predate the infection). Cell type and time point are not known. The CDR3 runs from the conserved cysteine through the conserved F or W. Each record gives: clone size, D gene, J gene, V gene, CDR3 length, CDR3 DNA, CDR3 protein. A D gene is named only where the DNA matches it firmly. Rows may omit the clone size; those that give it use once, few, many or a size class.

few . TRBJ2-1 TRBV18 14 TGTGCCAGCTCACCAGTAGTCTCCTACAATGAGCAGTTCTTC CASSPVVSYNEQFF
few . TRBJ2-5 TRBV7-2 11 TGTGCCAGCAGCTCCCAGGGGACCCAGTACTTC CASSSQGTQYF
. TRBD1 TRBJ2-3 TRBV23-1 17 TGCGCCAGCAGTCAACGCGACAGGGCCTCCCGCACAGATACGCAGTATTTT CASSQRDRASRTDTQYF
few . TRBJ2-3 TRBV20-1 15 TGCAGTGCTAGGGCACTAAACCCGAGCACAGATACGCAGTATTTT CSARALNPSTDTQYF
few . TRBJ2-3 TRBV7-2 12 TGTGCCAGCGGCGTCGAGGGTCGTACGCAGTATTTT CASGVEGRTQYF
. TRBD1 TRBJ2-3 TRBV9 15 TGTGCCAGCAGCGGGACAGGGGGCCACACAGATACGCAGTATTTT CASSGTGGHTDTQYF
. . TRBJ2-1 TRBV28 15 TGTGCCAGCCACCGGGCTGGGGCAATGGAGAATGAGCAGTTCTTC CASHRAGAMENEQFF
. . TRBJ2-2 TRBV10-3 13 TGTGCCATCGATTCGGGAGTCTCGGGGGAGCTGTTTTTT CAIDSGVSGELFF
few . TRBJ2-6 TRBV4-2 17 TGTGCCAGCAGCCAAGTATACGGTGGGTCTGGGGCCAACGTCCTGACTTTC CASSQVYGGSGANVLTF
few TRBD2 TRBJ2-3 TRBV20-1 16 TGCAGTGCTTCGAGGGCTAGCGGGGGCCTCACAGATACGCAGTATTTT CSASRASGGLTDTQYF
few . TRBJ2-2 TRBV27 14 TGTGCCAGCAGACCCAACGGGAACACCGGGGAGCTGTTTTTT CASRPNGNTGELFF
few . TRBJ2-5 TRBV6-1 13 TGTGCCAGCAGTGAAATACAGGAAGAGACCCAGTACTTC CASSEIQEETQYF
. . TRBJ2-1 TRBV24-1 12 TGTGCCACCAGTGACCCTCTGACAGAGCAGTTCTTC CATSDPLTEQFF
. . TRBJ2-1 TRBV12-3/TRBV12-4 18 TGTGCCAGCAGTTATGGACTGTTGGCCCTTGGGAGCTACAATGAGCAGTTCTTC CASSYGLLALGSYNEQFF
. TRBD2 TRBJ2-5 TRBV11-3 16 TGTGCCAGCAGCTTGGGGGGACTAGCGGACCAAGAGACCCAGTACTTC CASSLGGLADQETQYF
few . TRBJ2-5 TRBV3-1 13 TGTGCCAGCAGCCAAGATGAGAGGGAGACCCAGTACTTC CASSQDERETQYF
. . TRBJ2-3 TRBV27 15 TGTGCCAGCAGTTATGAGTCGTTGGTCCCAGATACGCAGTATTTT CASSYESLVPDTQYF
. TRBD1 TRBJ2-1 TRBV20-1 11 TGCAGTGTCGACAGGGTAAATGAGCAGTTCTTC CSVDRVNEQFF
. . TRBJ2-3 TRBV12-3/TRBV12-4 12 TGTGCCAGCAGGCCCTCGACCTCGACGCAGTATTTT CASRPSTSTQYF
. . TRBJ1-4 TRBV5-5 16 TGTGCCAGCAGCTACGGACACCACGCAACTAATGAAAAACTGTTTTTT CASSYGHHATNEKLFF
. . TRBJ1-4 TRBV2 14 TGTGCCAGCAGAGGTGACAGGACGGGTGAAAAACTGTTTTTT CASRGDRTGEKLFF
few . TRBJ1-4 TRBV5-5 16 TGTGCCAGCGGTTCTCCCCACAGGGCCTTCGGGGAAAAACTGTTTTTT CASGSPHRAFGEKLFF
. TRBD1 TRBJ1-2 TRBV28 14 TGTGCCAGCAGTATCACAGGGGAGCCCTATGGCTACACCTTC CASSITGEPYGYTF
few . TRBJ2-2 TRBV5-1 15 TGCGCCAGCAGCTTGGTAAAGGGAGGTGCCGGGGAGCTGTTTTTT CASSLVKGGAGELFF
. . TRBJ2-3 TRBV7-2 15 TGTGCCAGCAGCTCCAAGCGGCCAAGCACAGATACGCAGTATTTT CASSSKRPSTDTQYF
few TRBD1 TRBJ2-3 TRBV7-8 15 TGTGCCAGCAGCCCGCAGGGACAGGGGGCAGATACGCAGTATTTT CASSPQGQGADTQYF
few . TRBJ2-1 TRBV4-3 17 TGCGCCAGCAGCCAAGGATGGGGGCGCAGCTCCTACAATGAGCAGTTCTTC CASSQGWGRSSYNEQFF
. . TRBJ2-2 TRBV6-5 13 TGTGCCAGCAGTTATCTGGGCACCGGGGAGCTGTTTTTT CASSYLGTGELFF
many . TRBJ2-5 TRBV5-1 14 TGCGCCAGCAGCTTGGGGACAACGCAAGAGACCCAGTACTTC CASSLGTTQETQYF
. . TRBJ1-6 TRBV6-5 17 TGTGCCAGCAACACGAACCGACAGAGCCTCTATAATTCACCCCTCCACTTT CASNTNRQSLYNSPLHF
many . TRBJ1-5 TRBV20-1 17 TGCAGTGCCGCCCCTCACAGTTCTTCGGTGGGCAATCAGCCCCAGCATTTT CSAAPHSSSVGNQPQHF
. . TRBJ2-1 TRBV5-6 15 TGTGCCAGCAGCTTCTTTGGGAAAAGGGTGAATGAGCAGTTCTTC CASSFFGKRVNEQFF
. . TRBJ2-1 TRBV7-2 16 TGTGCCAGCAGGCTACCGGGGTCTGGGGCGCTTAATGAGCAGTTCTTC CASRLPGSGALNEQFF
few TRBD1 TRBJ2-7 TRBV18 15 TGTGCCAGCTCACCACCGGGACAGGGGGCAGGCGAGCAGTACTTC CASSPPGQGAGEQYF
. TRBD2 TRBJ2-1 TRBV20-1 16 TGCAGTGCTAGTCCCCCTTTGCGGGGGTTCTACAATGAGCAGTTCTTC CSASPPLRGFYNEQFF
few . TRBJ2-1 TRBV5-1 15 TGCGCCAGCAGTCCTCCCCAGACTAGTCTGAATGAGCAGTTCTTC CASSPPQTSLNEQFF
once . TRBJ2-3 TRBV23-1 15 TGCGCCAGCAGCCGTTGGGGTAGAGACACAGATACGCAGTATTTT CASSRWGRDTDTQYF
few . TRBJ2-1 TRBV28 12 TGTGCCAGCAGTCCCCCCGCGGCTGAGCAGTTCTTC CASSPPAAEQFF
many TRBD2 TRBJ2-3 TRBV7-9 16 TGTGCCAGCAGCTTAAGACGGGGGGGCCGGGCAGATACGCAGTATTTT CASSLRRGGRADTQYF
. TRBD2 TRBJ2-5 TRBV5-1 13 TGCGCCACCAGGACTAGGACGGAAGAGACCCAGTACTTC CATRTRTEETQYF
. . TRBJ2-5 TRBV4-1 13 TGCGCCAGCAGCCCCCCGCTTTCAGAGACCCAGTACTTC CASSPPLSETQYF
. . TRBJ2-3 TRBV5-1 14 TGCGCCAGCAGCTCCGGGCCTCTACCGGATACGCAGTATTTT CASSSGPLPDTQYF
few . TRBJ1-3 TRBV5-1 16 TGCGCCAGCAGCTTGGGGGGGATATTCTCTGGAAACACCATATATTTT CASSLGGIFSGNTIYF
. TRBD1 TRBJ1-2 TRBV7-9 15 TGTGCCAGCAGCTTACTCGGCAGGGGGCGTCATGGCTACACCTTC CASSLLGRGRHGYTF
few . TRBJ2-3 TRBV7-9 12 TGTGCCAGCAGCTTACAGGGGGATACGCAGTATTTT CASSLQGDTQYF
. TRBD2 TRBJ2-1 TRBV6-2/TRBV6-3 18 TGTGCCAGCGTTCCGGGACTAGCGGGGGCCGCCGGTTGGATTGAGCAGTTCTTC CASVPGLAGAAGWIEQFF
few TRBD2 TRBJ2-7 TRBV5-4 13 TGTGCCAGCAGCCCGGGGGGGGTTGGCGAGCAGTACTTC CASSPGGVGEQYF
. TRBD2 TRBJ2-1 TRBV4-2 19 TGTGCCAGCAGCCAAGAAGGACTAGCGGGGGGGTCCACCCGGAGTGAGCAGTTCTTC CASSQEGLAGGSTRSEQFF
. . TRBJ2-7 TRBV11-2 13 TGTGCCAGCAGCTTAACAGGTCCCTACGAGCAGTACTTC CASSLTGPYEQYF
few . TRBJ2-3 TRBV10-3 16 TGTGCCATCAGCGTCAAGGGGGGGGGCCGCACAGATACGCAGTATTTT CAISVKGGGRTDTQYF
. . TRBJ1-2 TRBV25-1 13 TGTGCCAGCAGTGAATATAATCGATATGGCTACACCTTC CASSEYNRYGYTF
many . TRBJ2-3 TRBV5-1 13 TGCGCCAGCAGTTTCCAGCGCACAGATACGCAGTATTTT CASSFQRTDTQYF
. TRBD2 TRBJ2-3 TRBV2 15 TGTGCCAGCAGCCGGGAGGGACCGCGCGTCGGTACGCAGTATTTT CASSREGPRVGTQYF
. . TRBJ1-6 TRBV12-3/TRBV12-4 13 TGTGCCAGCAGTTTATCCCCCAATTCACCCCTCCACTTT CASSLSPNSPLHF
. TRBD1 TRBJ1-2 TRBV6-5 13 TGTGCCAGCAGTCGGGACAGCGGCTATGGCTACACCTTC CASSRDSGYGYTF